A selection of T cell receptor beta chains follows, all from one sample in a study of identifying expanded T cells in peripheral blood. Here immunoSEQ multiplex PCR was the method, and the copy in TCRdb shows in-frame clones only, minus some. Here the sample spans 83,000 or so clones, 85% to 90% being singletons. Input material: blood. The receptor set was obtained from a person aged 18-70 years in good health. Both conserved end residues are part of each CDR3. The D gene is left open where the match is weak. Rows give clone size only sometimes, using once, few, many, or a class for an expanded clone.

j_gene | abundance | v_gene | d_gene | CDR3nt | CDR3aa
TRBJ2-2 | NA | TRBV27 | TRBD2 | TGTGCCAGCCCAAACCGTCCCCAGCGGGGCACCGGGGAGCTGTTTTTT | CASPNRPQRGTGELFF
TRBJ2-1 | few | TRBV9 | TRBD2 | TGTGCCAGCAGCGTAGGTATACTAGCGGGATTCGGCAATGAGCAGTTCTTC | CASSVGILAGFGNEQFF
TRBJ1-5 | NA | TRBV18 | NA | TGTGCCAGCTCACCACCGGTCGGGAGGAATCAGCCCCAGCATTTT | CASSPPVGRNQPQHF
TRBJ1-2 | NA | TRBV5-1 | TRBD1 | TGCGCCAGCAGCCTTCGACAGGGTCCCTATGGCTACACCTTC | CASSLRQGPYGYTF
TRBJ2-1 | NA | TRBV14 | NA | TGTGCCAGCAGCCTATTCCATGAGCAGTTCTTC | CASSLFHEQFF
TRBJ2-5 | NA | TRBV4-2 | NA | TGTGCCAGCAGCCAAGGTCAGGGGTTGGGAGAGACCCAGTACTTC | CASSQGQGLGETQYF
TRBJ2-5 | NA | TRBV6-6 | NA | TGTGCCAGCAGTTCCCCTCAGGGCAGAGAGACCCAGTACTTC | CASSSPQGRETQYF
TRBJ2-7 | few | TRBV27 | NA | TGTGCCAGCAGTTTATCCCCAGGGGTTAACAACGAGCAGTACTTC | CASSLSPGVNNEQYF
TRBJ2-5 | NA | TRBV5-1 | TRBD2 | TGCGCCAGCAGACTAGCGGGGGGAGAGACCCAGTACTTC | CASRLAGGETQYF
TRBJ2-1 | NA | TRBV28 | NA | TGTGCCAGCAGTTTCTCGGGACCGTTAAGGAATGAGCAGTTCTTC | CASSFSGPLRNEQFF
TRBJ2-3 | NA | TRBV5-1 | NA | TGCGCCAGCAGCTTGGTGTCAGGTGGGGCAGATACGCAGTATTTT | CASSLVSGGADTQYF
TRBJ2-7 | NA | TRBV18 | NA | TGTGCCAGCTCCCCCAGGCGGGACTCCTACGAGCAGTACTTC | CASSPRRDSYEQYF
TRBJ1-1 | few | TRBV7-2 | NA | TGTGCCAGCAGCTTAGGTATGAACACTGAAGCTTTCTTT | CASSLGMNTEAFF
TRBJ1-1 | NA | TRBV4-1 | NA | TGCGCCAGCAGCCAAGTCCTGAGGGCAGACTCGGAAGCTTTCTTT | CASSQVLRADSEAFF
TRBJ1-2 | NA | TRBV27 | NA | TGTGCCAGCAGTTTATATGGGGGGGTTAACTATGGCTACACCTTC | CASSLYGGVNYGYTF
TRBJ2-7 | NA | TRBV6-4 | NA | TGTGCCGGGGGGTCGGCAAACCGGACTGCGGAGCAGTACTTC | CAGGSANRTAEQYF
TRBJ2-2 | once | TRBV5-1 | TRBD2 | TGCGCCAGCAGCTTGATAGCGGGACTTAACACCGGGGAGCTGTTTTTT | CASSLIAGLNTGELFF
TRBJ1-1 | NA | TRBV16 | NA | TGTGCCAGCAGCCCGGGACTGCAGAACACTGAAGCTTTCTTT | CASSPGLQNTEAFF
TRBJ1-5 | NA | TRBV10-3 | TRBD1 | TGTGCCATCAGTGAAAGGACAGGGGGTCTAAATCAGCCCCAGCATTTT | CAISERTGGLNQPQHF
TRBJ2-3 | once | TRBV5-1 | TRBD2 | TGCGCCAGCAGCCAACCGGGACTAGCGGCCCGGGGGGCAGATACGCAGTATTTT | CASSQPGLAARGADTQYF
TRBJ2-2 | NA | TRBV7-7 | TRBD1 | TGTGCCAGCAGTCCGGACAGGGCCGGGGAGCTGTTTTTT | CASSPDRAGELFF
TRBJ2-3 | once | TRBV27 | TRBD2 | TGTGCCAGCAGTTACCTAGCGGAAAGCACAGATACGCAGTATTTT | CASSYLAESTDTQYF
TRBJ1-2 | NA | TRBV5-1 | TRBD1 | TGCGCCAGCAGCCTGGGACAGGGAACCTACACCTTC | CASSLGQGTYTF
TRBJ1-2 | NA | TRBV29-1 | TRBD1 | TGCAGCGTTGAGCAGGGCGACAGGGGATATGGCTACACCTTC | CSVEQGDRGYGYTF